This T cell receptor (beta chain) comes out of a study of PD-1 blockade in classical Hodgkin lymphoma. Study-wide background: Patients were dosed intravenously with nivolumab at 3 mg/kg every 2 weeks.

Per germline, CDR1 SGHTA and CDR2 FQGNSA. The V and J ends lost 1 base and 4 bases, in that order; junction bases with no gene match: 6. This CDR3 spans 17 amino acids. Notes on the study in general: A significant rise in TCR diversity was seen by C4D1 for CD4+ cells but not for CD8+ cells. Possibly reflecting disease activity or prior therapy, repertoire differences have causes that remain undefined.

Only one count was recorded for this clone. Its matching antigen is unknown. Brentuximab vedotin exposure varied among the patients, all of whom had relapsed after autologous stem cell transplantation. Only in-frame clones appear in the TCRdb table, and some are missing; sequencing was by immunoSEQ multiplex PCR. This repertoire shows about 4,300 clones, about 64% found once; its top ten account for more than 35%. Here the sequenced sample was peripheral blood mononuclear cells (PBMCs), taken at baseline. The clonotype was recovered from a human donor with classical Hodgkin lymphoma. The chain couples TRBV7-2 to TRBJ2-2; 10 bases agree with TRBD2. CDR3 coding DNA: TGTGCCAGCAGCTTAGGGGCGACTAGCGGGCTCACCGGGGAGCTGTTTTTT. It specifies CASSLGATSGLTGELFF.